The table lists the clone carrying this TCR beta chain with many counts. Combining iRepertoire HTBI primers with Arm-PCR of CDR3 regions, the authors built TCR beta libraries. MiXCR, applied by TCRdb to the multiplex PCR reads, yields one record per CDR3 protein. The data hold some 250,000 distinct CDR3 sequences, with approximately 20% observed a single time. Time point noted: newly diagnosed GD, antithyroid drugs for less than 3 months. PBMCs provided the RNA from which the TCR library was made. The sample originates from a study of regulatory T cells in long-lasting Graves disease. The CDR3 spans 10 residues. Per the germline V gene, CDR1 is DFQATT and CDR2 is SNEGSKA (reference sequence). These records were also assigned to another study, of T cells in Graves' hyperthyroidism and ophthalmopathy. That source reports: Uncontrolled infection, other autoimmune disease, pregnancy or lactation disqualified patients from enrolment. Prediction of ophthalmopathy progression came a median roughly 6.6 months pre-onset.

The V call is TRBV20-1, the J call TRBJ1-1; no reliable D call. Material: peripheral blood mononuclear cells (PBMCs), obtained at new diagnosis, from a patient treated with antithyroid drugs. The sequence was obtained from a woman aged 25 to 39 with Graves disease. CDR3 nucleotides: TGCAGCGCAGGACGGATTGAAGCTTTCTTT. It specifies CSAGRIEAFF.